Sequencing of this T cell receptor (beta chain) was carried out in a study of blood T cell repertoires in COVID-19. This CDR3 spans 21 amino acids. J was trimmed by 9 bases and V by 0 bases; bases with no gene match: 21. Germline V gene lookup returns CDR1 SGHRS and CDR2 YFSETQ. TCRdb's copy holds only in-frame clones and misses some; the assay was immunoSEQ multiplex PCR. The table lists about 220,000 clones, roughly 75% of them singletons. This chain joins TRBV5-1 and TRBJ2-3; 14 bases line up with TRBD2. The origin of this receptor is a woman between 65 and 79 years old with acute or convalescent COVID-19. The sequenced material came from peripheral blood. CDR3 coding DNA: TGCGCCAGCAGCTTGGATTTTTTGATGGCCGGGACTAGCGGGGGCCGTATAACGCAGTATTTT. This encodes CASSLDFLMAGTSGGRITQYF.